The text below deals with one TCR beta chain. Its antigen is not yet known. Nothing much larger sits one base from this clone, and base qualities are not available. CDR1 is given as KGHSH and CDR2 as LQKENI, both from the germline V gene. V is clipped by 5 bases and J by 5 bases, and the sequence between their germline boundaries is 15 bases long. From the cysteine through the phenylalanine, the CDR3 covers 15 amino acids. Left in the record is the CDR3 DNA by itself, 45 bases read in frame from the first base. The CDR3 regions of human TCRbeta chains were analyzed by immunosequencing. For the original study's pipeline: Repertoire TCRs were matched against a reference library of SARS-CoV-2-specific TCRs generated with the MIRA antigen-specificity platform. Breadth meant the fraction of unique TCRs that were SARS-CoV-2-associated, whereas depth meant the fraction of total T cells that were SARS-CoV-2-associated. Using the MIRA data, each spike-specific TCR was mapped to the spike region that the TCR reacts to and placed in a CD4 or CD8 class. Log10-transformed breadth and depth values were compared by one-way ANOVA with Sidak's multiple comparisons tests. The table was pulled from immuneACCESS by TCRdb, which kept in-frame rearrangements only. Such tables lose some clones; where checked, under half of the loss comes from unresolved V genes, and the rest has no known cause. V, J and clone size reflect that table, while D and trimming were determined from the DNA. Counted in this sample were under 200,000 clones; 85% to 95% of them appeared once. The top ten constitute about 4% of the sample.

The data belong to a study of T cell responses to AZD1222 COVID-19 vaccine listed by TCRdb under 2021. About the study as a whole: AZD1222 recipients given second doses at about 4 weeks or at about 12 weeks were pooled, since spike-specific TCR depth and breadth were not found to differ between the two schedules. TCR sequencing was performed for approximately 240 trial participants, of whom around 200 were given two doses of AZD1222 and around 25 were given two doses of MenACWY control vaccine. Trial participants were enrolled into age subgroups of 18-55, 56-69 and 70-plus years, which contained about 150, 27 and 61 TCR-sequenced participants, respectively.

Taken with the paper, the label for time point translates to: baseline before first vaccination. Vaccinee samples were obtained from the UK trials COV001 and COV002, which included a single-blind randomized controlled phase 2/3 trial of AZD1222 (ChAdOx1 nCoV-19) in healthy adults. For TCRbeta chain sequencing, PBMC samples were collected from trial participants at day 0 and at day 28 after the second dose. Results the study describes overall, beyond this receptor: After two AZD1222 doses, both the breadth and the depth of spike-specific TCRs were significantly higher than at day 0 and than in MenACWY recipients. Because no day 14 peak-response samples were available, repertoires were characterized only after the peak T cell response. Most participants were white British and females outnumbered males, and the authors suggested that clonal diversity may have been underestimated. Reportedly, close to half of the unique spike-specific TCRs recognized epitopes lying outside the regions that are mutated in the B.1.351 and B.1.1.7 variants. CD4 TCRs associated with the vaccine covered the entire spike protein, and the dominant responses were in regions 160-218 and 743-854. The 56-69-year group was small, and its depth increase did not reach significance, likely because of low power. Conclusions about previously exposed vaccinees are limited because only 5 or 6 AZD1222 recipients were SARS-CoV-2 seropositive at baseline.

The TCR originated in an adult in good health. The sample consisted of peripheral blood, taken on day 0 of AZD1222 vaccination. This sequence uses TRBV18 and TRBJ1-4; the D gene is possibly TRBD1, with 5 bases matching. The DNA sequence is TGTGCCAGCTCAACCCGCCAGGGCCTCAATGAAAAACTGTTTTTT. It translates to CASSTRQGLNEKLFF.